The subject of this entry is one T cell receptor beta chain. Germline loops: CDR1 SQVTM, CDR2 ANQGSEA. Deletions cut 0 bases from V and 3 bases from J, with 8 bases between. CDR3 length: 13 residues. The sample comes from a study of T-cell reconstitution after alpha-beta-depleted transplantation in children. Unique molecular identifiers were incorporated during preparation of the TCRbeta library. Via MiXCR, TCRdb re-called the PCR reads, giving one row per CDR3 protein. This table holds some 200,000 distinct CDR3 sequences, approximately 14% found once. The material was PBMCs from the stem cell graft donor, obtained from the stem cell graft. The origin of this receptor is a human donor who donated a stem cell graft to a child with acute lymphoblastic leukemia. The rearrangement uses TRBV29-1 and TRBJ1-1; TRBD1 might be the D (6 bases). The CDR3 nucleotides are TGCAGCGTTGAAGATTGGACAGACACTGAAGCTTTCTTT. Protein product: CSVEDWTDTEAFF. Together with reference TRBV29-1 and TRBJ1-1, the CDR3 gives the full variable domain: SAVISQKPSRDICQRGTSLTIQCQVDSQVTMMFWYRQQPGQSLTLIATANQGSEATYESGFVIDKFPISRPNLTFSTLTVSNMSPEDSSIYLCSVEDWTDTEAFFGQGTRLTVV.